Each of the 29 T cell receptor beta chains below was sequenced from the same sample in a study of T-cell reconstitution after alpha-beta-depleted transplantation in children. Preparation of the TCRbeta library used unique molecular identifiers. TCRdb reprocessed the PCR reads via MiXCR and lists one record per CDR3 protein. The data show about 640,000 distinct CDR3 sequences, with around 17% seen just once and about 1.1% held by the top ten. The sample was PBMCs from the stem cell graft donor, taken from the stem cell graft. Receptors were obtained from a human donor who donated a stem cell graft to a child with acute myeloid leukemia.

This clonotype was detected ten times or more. CDR3 nucleotide sequence: TGCGCCAGCAGCCAAGATTTGGGACTGCACACAGATACGCAGTATTTT. Translated: CASSQDLGLHTDTQYF. The genes are TRBV4-3 and TRBJ2-3; possible D gene TRBD2, 6 bases. The CDR3 extends over 16 amino acids. Germline CDR1 LGHNA, CDR2 YSLEER. Trimming removed 0 bases at V and 2 bases at J, with 12 bases between.

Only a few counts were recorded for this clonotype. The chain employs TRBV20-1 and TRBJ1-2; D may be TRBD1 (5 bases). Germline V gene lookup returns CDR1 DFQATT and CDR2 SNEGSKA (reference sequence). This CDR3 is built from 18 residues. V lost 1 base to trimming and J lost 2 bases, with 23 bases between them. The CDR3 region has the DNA TGCAGTGCTAGAGCCACCGACAACCGGGACGGCGTAAACTATGGCTACACCTTC. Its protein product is CSARATDNRDGVNYGYTF.

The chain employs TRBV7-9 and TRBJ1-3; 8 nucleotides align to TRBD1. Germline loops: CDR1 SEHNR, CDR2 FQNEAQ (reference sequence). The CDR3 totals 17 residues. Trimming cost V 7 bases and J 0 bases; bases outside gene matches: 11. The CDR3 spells CASITFDRGFSGNTIYF. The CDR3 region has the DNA TGTGCCAGCATCACTTTTGACAGGGGCTTCTCTGGAAACACCATATATTTT.

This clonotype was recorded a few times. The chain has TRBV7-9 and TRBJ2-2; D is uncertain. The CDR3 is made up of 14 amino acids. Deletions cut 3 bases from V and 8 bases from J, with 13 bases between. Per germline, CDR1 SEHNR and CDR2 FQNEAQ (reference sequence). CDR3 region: CASSFAGAKGELFF. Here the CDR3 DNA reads TGTGCCAGCAGCTTTGCAGGCGCCAAGGGGGAGCTGTTTTTT. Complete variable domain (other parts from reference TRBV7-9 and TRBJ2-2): DTGVSQNPRHKITKRGQNVTFRCDPISEHNRLYWYRQTLGQGPEFLTYFQNEAQLEKSRLLSDRFSAERPKGSFSTLEIQRTEQGDSAMYLCASSFAGAKGELFFGEGSRLTVL.

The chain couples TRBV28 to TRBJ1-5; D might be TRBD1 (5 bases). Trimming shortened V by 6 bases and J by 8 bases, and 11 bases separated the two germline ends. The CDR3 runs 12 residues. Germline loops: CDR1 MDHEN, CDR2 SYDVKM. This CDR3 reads CASSTPGEPQHF. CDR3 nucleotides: TGTGCCAGCAGCACCCCGGGGGAGCCCCAGCATTTT.

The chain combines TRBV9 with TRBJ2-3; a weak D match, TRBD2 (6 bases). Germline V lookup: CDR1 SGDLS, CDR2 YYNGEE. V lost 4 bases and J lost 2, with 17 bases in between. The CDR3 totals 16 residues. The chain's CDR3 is CASSPHGLRPTDTQYF. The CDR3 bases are TGTGCCAGCAGCCCCCACGGACTACGCCCCACAGATACGCAGTATTTT.

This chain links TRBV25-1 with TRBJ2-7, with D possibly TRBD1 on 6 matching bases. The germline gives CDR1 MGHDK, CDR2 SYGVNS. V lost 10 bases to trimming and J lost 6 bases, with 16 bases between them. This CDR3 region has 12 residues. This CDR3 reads CAISPGGREQYF. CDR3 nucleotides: TGTGCCATCAGCCCTGGGGGCCGCGAGCAGTACTTC.

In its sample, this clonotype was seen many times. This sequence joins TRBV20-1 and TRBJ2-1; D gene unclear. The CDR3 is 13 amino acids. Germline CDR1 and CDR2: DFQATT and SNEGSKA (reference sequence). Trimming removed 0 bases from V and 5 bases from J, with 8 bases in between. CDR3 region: CSARDQQHNEQFF. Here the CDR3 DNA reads TGCAGTGCTAGAGATCAACAGCACAATGAGCAGTTCTTC.

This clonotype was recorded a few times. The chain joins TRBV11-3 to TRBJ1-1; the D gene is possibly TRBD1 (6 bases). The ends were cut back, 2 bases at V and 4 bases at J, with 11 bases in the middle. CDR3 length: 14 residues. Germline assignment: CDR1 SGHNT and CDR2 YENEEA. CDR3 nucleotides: TGTGCCAGCAGCTTACCCCAGACAGGCACTGAAGCTTTCTTT. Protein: CASSLPQTGTEAFF.

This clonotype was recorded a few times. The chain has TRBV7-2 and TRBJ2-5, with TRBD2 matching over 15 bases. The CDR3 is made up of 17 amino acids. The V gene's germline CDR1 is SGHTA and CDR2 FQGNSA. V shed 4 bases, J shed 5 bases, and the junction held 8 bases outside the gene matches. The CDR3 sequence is CASSSPGLAGGAETQYF. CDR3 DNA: TGTGCCAGCAGCTCGCCGGGACTAGCGGGGGGCGCTGAGACCCAGTACTTC.

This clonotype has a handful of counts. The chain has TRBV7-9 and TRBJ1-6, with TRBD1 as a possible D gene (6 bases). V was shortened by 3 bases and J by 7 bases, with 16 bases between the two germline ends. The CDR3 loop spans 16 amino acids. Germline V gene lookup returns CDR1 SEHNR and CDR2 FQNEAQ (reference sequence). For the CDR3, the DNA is TGTGCCAGCAGCTTGGGCCGTCCGGGACAAAATTCACCCCTCCACTTT. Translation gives CASSLGRPGQNSPLHF.

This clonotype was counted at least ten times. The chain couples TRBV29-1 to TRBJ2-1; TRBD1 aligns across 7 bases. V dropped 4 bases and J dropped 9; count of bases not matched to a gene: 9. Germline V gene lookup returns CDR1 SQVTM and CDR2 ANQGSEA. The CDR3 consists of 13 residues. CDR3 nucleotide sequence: TGCAGCGTTGCGGTTAGGGGGCATGCTGAGCAGTTCTTC. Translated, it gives CSVAVRGHAEQFF.

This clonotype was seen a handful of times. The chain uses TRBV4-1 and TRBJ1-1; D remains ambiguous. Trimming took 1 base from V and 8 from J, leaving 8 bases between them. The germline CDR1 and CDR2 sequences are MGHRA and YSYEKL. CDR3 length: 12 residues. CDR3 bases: TGCGCCAGCAGCCAAGGGGAGACAGAAGCTTTCTTT. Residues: CASSQGETEAFF.

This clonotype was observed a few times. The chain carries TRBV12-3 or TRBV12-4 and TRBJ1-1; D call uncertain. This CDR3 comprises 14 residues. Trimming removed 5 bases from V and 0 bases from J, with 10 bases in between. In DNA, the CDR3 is TGTGCCAGCAGTAGGAGCTGGTTGAACACTGAAGCTTTCTTT. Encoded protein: CASSRSWLNTEAFF.

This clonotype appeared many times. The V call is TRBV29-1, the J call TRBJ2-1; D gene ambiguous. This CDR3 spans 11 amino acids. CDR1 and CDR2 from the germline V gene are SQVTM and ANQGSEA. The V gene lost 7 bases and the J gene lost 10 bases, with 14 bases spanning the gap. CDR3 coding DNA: TGCAGCGCACCCGATGGTCTAGAGCAGTTCTTC. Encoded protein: CSAPDGLEQFF.

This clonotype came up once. CDR3: CASSPTGKQYF. CDR3 bases: TGTGCCAGCAGCCCGACAGGGAAGCAGTACTTC. The chain links TRBV21-1 to TRBJ2-7; the table's D call of TRBD1 was not tested on the DNA. TRBV21-1 is labeled a pseudogene. The CDR3 is made up of 11 amino acids.

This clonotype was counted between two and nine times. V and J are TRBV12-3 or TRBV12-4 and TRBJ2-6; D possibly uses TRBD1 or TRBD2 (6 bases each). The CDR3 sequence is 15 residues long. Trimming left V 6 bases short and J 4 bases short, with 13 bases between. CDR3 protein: CASREGGTGANVLTF. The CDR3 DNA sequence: TGTGCCAGCAGGGAGGGGGGAACAGGGGCCAACGTCCTGACTTTC.

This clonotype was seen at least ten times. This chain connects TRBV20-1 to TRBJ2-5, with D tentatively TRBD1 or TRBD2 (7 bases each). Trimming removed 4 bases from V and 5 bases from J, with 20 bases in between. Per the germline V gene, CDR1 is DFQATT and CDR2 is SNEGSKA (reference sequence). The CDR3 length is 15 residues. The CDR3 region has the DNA TGCAGTGCTACTATTTCCACAGGGGAGGGGGAGACCCAGTACTTC. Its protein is CSATISTGEGETQYF.

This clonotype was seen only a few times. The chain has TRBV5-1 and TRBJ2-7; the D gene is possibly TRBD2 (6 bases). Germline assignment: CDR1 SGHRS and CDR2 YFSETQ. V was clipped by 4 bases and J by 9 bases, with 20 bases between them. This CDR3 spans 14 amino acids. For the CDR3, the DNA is TGCGCCAGCAGCGCCGGGGGATTAAGGGACCGGCAGTACGTC. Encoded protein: CASSAGGLRDRQYV.

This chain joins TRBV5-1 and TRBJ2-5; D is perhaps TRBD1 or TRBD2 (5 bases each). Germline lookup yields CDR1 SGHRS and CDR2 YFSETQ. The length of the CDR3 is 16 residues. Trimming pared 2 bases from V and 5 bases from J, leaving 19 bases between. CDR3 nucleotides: TGCGCCAGCAGCTTTCATGCCCTCTCCGAGGGGGAGACCCAGTACTTC. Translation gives CASSFHALSEGETQYF.

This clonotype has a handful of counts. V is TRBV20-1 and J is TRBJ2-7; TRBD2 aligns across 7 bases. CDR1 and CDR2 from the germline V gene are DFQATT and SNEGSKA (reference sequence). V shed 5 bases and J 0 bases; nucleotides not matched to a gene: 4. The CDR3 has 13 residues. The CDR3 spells CSAPTSVSYEQYF. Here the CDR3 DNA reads TGCAGTGCTCCCACTAGCGTCTCCTACGAGCAGTACTTC.

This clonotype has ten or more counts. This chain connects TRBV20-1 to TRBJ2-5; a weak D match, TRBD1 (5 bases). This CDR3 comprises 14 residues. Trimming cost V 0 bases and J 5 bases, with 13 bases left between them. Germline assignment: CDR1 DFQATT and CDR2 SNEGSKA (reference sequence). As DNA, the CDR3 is TGCAGTGCTAGAGATCCTCAGGGAAGGGAGACCCAGTACTTC. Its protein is CSARDPQGRETQYF.

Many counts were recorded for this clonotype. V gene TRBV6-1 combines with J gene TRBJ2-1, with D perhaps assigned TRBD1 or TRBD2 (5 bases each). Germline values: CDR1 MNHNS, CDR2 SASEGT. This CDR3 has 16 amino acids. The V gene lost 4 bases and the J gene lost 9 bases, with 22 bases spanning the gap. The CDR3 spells CASSGQGVVGTGEQFF. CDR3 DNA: TGTGCCAGCAGTGGTCAGGGAGTCGTTGGCACAGGTGAGCAGTTCTTC.

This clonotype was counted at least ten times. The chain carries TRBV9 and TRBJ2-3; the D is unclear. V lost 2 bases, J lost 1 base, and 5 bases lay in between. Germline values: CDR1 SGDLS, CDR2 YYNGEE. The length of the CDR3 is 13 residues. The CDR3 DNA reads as TGTGCCAGCAGCGTCGACGGCACAGATACGCAGTATTTT. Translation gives CASSVDGTDTQYF.

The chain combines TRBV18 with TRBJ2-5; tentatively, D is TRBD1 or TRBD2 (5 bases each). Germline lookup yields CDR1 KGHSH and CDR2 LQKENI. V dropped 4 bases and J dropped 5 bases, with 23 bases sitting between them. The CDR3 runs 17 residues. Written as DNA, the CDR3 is TGTGCCAGCTCACTACGGGACCCTACAAAACCCGGGGAGACCCAGTACTTC. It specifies CASSLRDPTKPGETQYF.

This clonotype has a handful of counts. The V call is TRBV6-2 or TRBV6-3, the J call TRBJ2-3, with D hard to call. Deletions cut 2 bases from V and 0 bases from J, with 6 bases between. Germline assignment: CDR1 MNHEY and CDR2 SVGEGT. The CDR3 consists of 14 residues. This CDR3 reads CASSYTTSTDTQYF. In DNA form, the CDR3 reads TGTGCCAGCAGTTACACAACTAGCACAGATACGCAGTATTTT.

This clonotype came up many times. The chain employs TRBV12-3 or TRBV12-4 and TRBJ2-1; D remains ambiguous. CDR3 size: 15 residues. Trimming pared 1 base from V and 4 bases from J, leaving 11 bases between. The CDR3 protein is CASSLGQAAYNEQFF. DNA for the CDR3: TGTGCCAGCAGTTTAGGGCAGGCAGCGTACAATGAGCAGTTCTTC.

The CDR3 reads CASSLNGGPNEKLFF. The DNA for the CDR3 is TGTGCCAGCAGCTTAAACGGGGGCCCTAATGAAAAACTGTTTTTT. The rearrangement uses TRBV7-2 and TRBJ1-4, with a possible D match to TRBD1 (6 bases). Trimming removed 2 bases at V and 3 bases at J, with 10 bases between. The CDR3 contains 15 residues. Germline loops: CDR1 SGHTA, CDR2 FQGNSA.

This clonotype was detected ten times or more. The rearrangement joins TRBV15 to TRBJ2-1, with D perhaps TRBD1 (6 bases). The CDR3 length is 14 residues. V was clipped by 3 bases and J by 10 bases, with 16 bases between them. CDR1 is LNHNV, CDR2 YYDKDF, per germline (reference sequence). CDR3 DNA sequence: TGTGCCACCAGCAGTACAGGGAACGAAGGCGAGCAGTTCTTC. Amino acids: CATSSTGNEGEQFF.